Shown below are 11 T cell receptor beta chains from a single sample sequenced in a study of CD8 T cells in ankylosing spondylitis. General observations from the study: It appeared that ankylosing spondylitis blood was characterized by a TCR beta motif of seven or eight highly homologous variants.

Antigen specificity for these receptors is unknown. TCRdb reprocessed the 5' RACE reads with MiXCR, giving one entry per CDR3 protein. The sample holds under 550,000 distinct CDR3 sequences; roughly 26% are singletons and the top ten take 0.89%. The source material was blood, either unsorted or a sorted T cell fraction (not recorded which). These receptors all come from a male donor with ankylosing spondylitis.

V and J are TRBV11-2 and TRBJ2-1; TRBD2 aligns across 7 bases. CDR3 length: 15 residues. Germline V gene sequence: CDR1 SGHAT, CDR2 FQNNGV. V lost 3 bases, J lost 4 bases, and 6 bases stayed unmatched. The CDR3: CASSFGLGFYNEQFF. CDR3 nucleotide sequence: TGTGCCAGCAGCTTTGGACTAGGGTTTTACAATGAGCAGTTCTTC.

This clonotype came up a few times. V is TRBV15 and J is TRBJ2-5; D is possibly TRBD2 (6 bases). The germline CDR1 and CDR2 sequences are LNHNV and YYDKDF (reference sequence). V was clipped by 1 base and J by 2 bases, with 11 bases between them. CDR3 length equals 15 residues. The CDR3, as DNA: TGTGCCACCAGCAGAGGAGGGACTGGTCAAGAGACCCAGTACTTC. It codes for CATSRGGTGQETQYF.

V gene TRBV5-1 combines with J gene TRBJ2-7; 7 bases match TRBD2. The germline CDR1 and CDR2 sequences are SGHRS and YFSETQ. Unmatched junction bases numbered 12, after V lost 5 bases and J lost 7 bases. CDR3 size: 14 residues. The CDR3 loop reads CASRSASGVGEQYF. DNA of the CDR3: TGCGCCAGCAGATCCGCTAGCGGAGTCGGGGAGCAGTACTTC.

The J gene is TRBJ2-5, the V gene TRBV27, with D perhaps TRBD2 (5 bases). Germline CDR1 and CDR2: MNHEY and SMNVEV (reference sequence). V shed 6 bases and J shed 2 bases, with 10 bases lying between them. The CDR3 sequence is 13 residues long. CDR3: CASRGRFQETQYF. For the CDR3, the DNA is TGTGCCAGCAGAGGGAGATTTCAAGAGACCCAGTACTTC.

The rearrangement joins TRBV7-2 to TRBJ2-1; D remains ambiguous. Germline V CDR1 and CDR2: SGHTA, FQGNSA. V was trimmed by 0 bases and J by 6 bases, leaving 9 bases between them. The CDR3 consists of 14 residues. For the CDR3, the DNA is TGTGCCAGCAGCTTAGCCGGTGGGTTCAATGAGCAGTTCTTC. It yields the protein CASSLAGGFNEQFF.

This clonotype came up a few times. The DNA is omitted, as the CDR3 cannot be located on it reliably, and the CDR3 follows TCRdb's listing. V gene TRBV4-2 combines with J gene TRBJ2-3; the table's D call, TRBD1, has no DNA check behind it. The CDR3 length is 13 residues, termini included. The germline V gene has CDR1 LGHNA and CDR2 YNFKEQ. Here the CDR3 reads CASSQEFGTGSYF.

This clonotype has only a few counts. The V call is TRBV15, the J call TRBJ1-6; 7 bases are shared with TRBD1. The CDR3 runs to 15 residues. J lost 8 bases, V lost 4 bases, and 8 bases had no gene match. Germline CDR1 reads LNHNV; CDR2 reads YYDKDF (reference sequence). The CDR3 sequence is CATSTRDSSYSPLHF. The DNA for the CDR3 is TGTGCCACCAGCACCCGGGACAGTTCGTATTCACCCCTCCACTTT. Complete variable domain (other parts from reference TRBV15 and TRBJ1-6): DAMVIQNPRYQVTQFGKPVTLSCSQTLNHNVMYWYQQKSSQAPKLLFHYYDKDFNNEADTPDNFQSRRPNTSFCFLDIRSPGLGDTAMYLCATSTRDSSYSPLHFGNGTRLTVT.

The rearrangement links TRBV27 to TRBJ2-6; 10 nucleotides line up with TRBD1. Per the germline V gene, CDR1 is MNHEY and CDR2 is SMNVEV (reference sequence). After removal of 5 bases from V and 12 bases from J, the junction contained 13 bases not matched to a gene. The CDR3 totals 16 residues. Written as DNA, the CDR3 is TGTGCCAGCAGTCCACGGGACAGGGGTAAGGACGGCGTCCTGACTTTC. It specifies CASSPRDRGKDGVLTF.

The chain has TRBV29-1 and TRBJ2-3, with TRBD2 matching 12 bases. The CDR3 is made up of 14 amino acids. Germline V gives CDR1 SQVTM, CDR2 ANQGSEA. Trimming cost V 7 bases and J 2 bases; bases outside gene matches: 4. For the CDR3, the DNA is TGCAGCGCTGGACTAGCGGGACTCACAGATACGCAGTATTTT. Its protein is CSAGLAGLTDTQYF.

The chain couples TRBV20-1 to TRBJ2-1; 8 nucleotides match TRBD2. Germline assignment: CDR1 DFQATT and CDR2 SNEGSKA (reference sequence). This CDR3 spans 12 amino acids. The J segment lost 8 bases and the V segment lost 3 bases, leaving 3 bases of the junction unmatched. This CDR3 reads CSASLAGDEQFF. The CDR3 DNA reads TGCAGTGCTAGCCTAGCGGGTGATGAGCAGTTCTTC.

This clonotype was detected a few times. This rearrangement joins TRBV3-1 to TRBJ1-1; D perhaps matches TRBD1 (5 bases). Between the trimmed V and J ends, which lost 0 bases and 11 bases, there was a span of 13 bases. This CDR3 is built from 13 residues. Germline CDR1 is LGHDT and CDR2 is YNNKEL (reference sequence). CDR3 in amino acids: CASSQDSGFSAFF. CDR3 DNA sequence: TGTGCCAGCAGCCAAGATTCAGGGTTTAGTGCTTTCTTT.